Here is one T cell receptor beta chain with its context. The target antigen is unknown. The sample's time point: cycle 4 day 1 (C4D1), after less than 7 weeks of nivolumab. Every one of the patients relapsed after autologous stem cell transplantation (brentuximab vedotin exposure was variable). TCRdb's table, derived via immunoSEQ multiplex PCR, lists solely in-frame clones and lacks some. The table lists over 80,000 clones, 78% of them singletons. This entry is derived from a study of PD-1 blockade in classical Hodgkin lymphoma. Trimming took 0 bases from V and 5 from J, leaving 11 bases between them. This CDR3 comprises 15 residues. The germline V gene has CDR1 LNHNV and CDR2 YYDKDF (reference sequence). Study-level findings and limits: Lower baseline TCR diversity marked trial partial responders and progressors.

The sample here was peripheral blood mononuclear cells (PBMCs), taken before the fourth cycle of nivolumab. The sequence came from a human donor with classical Hodgkin lymphoma. The chain has TRBV15 and TRBJ2-1, with D possibly matching TRBD1 (5 bases). The CDR3 DNA is TGTGCCACCAGCAGAGATACAGGCAATCACAATGAGCAGTTCTTC. As protein: CATSRDTGNHNEQFF. The entire variable domain, with the rest obtained from reference TRBV15 and TRBJ2-1, is as follows: DAMVIQNPRYQVTQFGKPVTLSCSQTLNHNVMYWYQQKSSQAPKLLFHYYDKDFNNEADTPDNFQSRRPNTSFCFLDIRSPGLGDTAMYLCATSRDTGNHNEQFFGPGTRLTVL.